One sample yielded the 30 T cell receptor beta chains listed below, sequenced in a study of response to subunit inactivated influenza vaccine. MiXCR, applied by TCRdb to the RT-PCR reads, yields one record per CDR3 protein. The sample has about 500,000 distinct CDR3 sequences; 10% to 15% are singletons. The sequencing here drew on PBMCs from blood, taken 35 to 45 days after vaccination. Receptor source: a man aged 50 to 60 who received an inactivated influenza vaccine.

This clonotype was seen more than once but under ten times. The genes are TRBV2 and TRBJ2-6; D is unclear. This CDR3 has 15 amino acids. The V gene's germline CDR1 is SNHLY and CDR2 FYNNEI. Trimming left V 4 bases short and J 0 bases short, with 7 bases between. The CDR3 loop is CASSATVSGANVLTF. The CDR3 nucleotides read TGTGCCAGCAGTGCTACAGTCTCTGGGGCCAACGTCCTGACTTTC.

In the case of this clonotype: The germline gene is not matched at one end of the junction; a read error may be the cause. V is TRBV7-9 and J is TRBJ2-1, with 12 bases fitting TRBD1. The CDR3 is 15 residues long. Looked up from germline, CDR1 is SEHNR and CDR2 is FQNEAQ (reference sequence). Written as DNA, the CDR3 is TGTGCCAGCAGCTCACCGGGACAGGGGGCGTATGAGCACTTCTTC. The encoded protein is CASSSPGQGAYEHFF.

Many counts were recorded for this clonotype. The chain employs TRBV30 and TRBJ2-1; D remains ambiguous. The germline gives CDR1 GTSNPN, CDR2 SVGIG (reference sequence). The CDR3 has 11 residues. V was shortened by 4 bases and J by 4 bases, with 5 bases between the two germline ends. This CDR3 reads CAWKKYNEQFF. The CDR3 nucleotides are TGTGCCTGGAAAAAATACAATGAGCAGTTCTTC.

This clonotype was seen only a few times. The chain uses TRBV5-1 and TRBJ2-3, with 8 bases fitting TRBD1. The ends lost 5 bases at V and 2 bases at J; junction bases unmatched: 4. The CDR3 covers 14 residues. The germline V gene has CDR1 SGHRS and CDR2 YFSETQ. In DNA form, the CDR3 reads TGCGCCAGCAGTTCAGGGGGCCCCACAGATACGCAGTATTTT. Its protein product is CASSSGGPTDTQYF.

The V gene is TRBV29-1, the J gene TRBJ2-5; D could derive from TRBD1 or TRBD2 (5 bases each). The CDR3 extends over 12 amino acids. CDR1 and CDR2 (germline): SQVTM, ANQGSEA. Trimming left V 7 bases short and J 5 bases short, with 14 bases between. This CDR3 reads CSARDAGETQYF. As DNA, the CDR3 is TGCAGCGCCCGGGACGCTGGGGAGACCCAGTACTTC. The entire variable domain, with the rest obtained from reference TRBV29-1 and TRBJ2-5, is as follows: SAVISQKPSRDICQRGTSLTIQCQVDSQVTMMFWYRQQPGQSLTLIATANQGSEATYESGFVIDKFPISRPNLTFSTLTVSNMSPEDSSIYLCSARDAGETQYFGPGTRLLVL.

This rearrangement joins TRBV10-3 to TRBJ2-1, with D tentatively TRBD1 (6 bases). CDR1 and CDR2 (germline): ENHRY, SYGVKD. CDR3 length: 17 amino acids. Trimming took off 0 bases at V and 4 bases at J, with 16 bases between the two ends. Here the CDR3 DNA reads TGTGCCATCAGTGAGTCGACAGGCAAAACCAGGTACAATGAGCAGTTCTTC. Protein sequence: CAISESTGKTRYNEQFF.

The table lists this clonotype with many counts. The chain uses TRBV20-1 and TRBJ1-5; weak D call: TRBD1 (5 bases). CDR3 length equals 15 residues. Germline V CDR1 and CDR2: DFQATT, SNEGSKA (reference sequence). V gave up 2 bases and J gave up 2 bases, with 13 bases separating them. The CDR3 region has the DNA TGCAGTGCTAGATACCGGGACGGGGGCAATCAGCCCCAGCATTTT. This encodes CSARYRDGGNQPQHF.

The chain carries TRBV20-1 and TRBJ1-5; a weak D match, TRBD1 (5 bases). Looked up from germline, CDR1 is DFQATT and CDR2 is SNEGSKA (reference sequence). The V gene lost 1 base and the J gene lost 1 base, with 11 bases spanning the gap. The CDR3 is 15 amino acids. In DNA form, the CDR3 reads TGCAGTGCTAGAGGACAGATGGGGAGCAATCAGCCCCAGCATTTT. Its translation: CSARGQMGSNQPQHF.

This clonotype showed up just a few times. The junction differs from germline at one of its ends, possibly a read error. The chain carries TRBV6-5 and TRBJ2-7; 7 nucleotides line up with TRBD2. The CDR3 extends over 15 amino acids. The germline V gene encodes CDR1 MNHEY and CDR2 SVGAGI. CDR3 coding DNA: TGTGCCAGCACTTACAGCGCTAGCGGAACCTACGAGCAGTACTTC. Translated, it gives CASTYSASGTYEQYF.

The chain carries TRBV20-1 and TRBJ1-2; 10 positions agree with TRBD1. The CDR3 is 16 residues long. Looked up from germline, CDR1 is DFQATT and CDR2 is SNEGSKA (reference sequence). The ends lost 6 bases at V and 4 bases at J; junction bases unmatched: 14. The CDR3 coding sequence is TGCAGTGCGGACCGGGACAGGGGTACGATTAGCTATGGCTACACCTTC. Amino acids: CSADRDRGTISYGYTF.

This chain uses TRBV6-5 with TRBJ2-1; D not certain. The germline CDR1 and CDR2 sequences are MNHEY and SVGAGI. This CDR3 has 17 residues. V was shortened by 0 bases and J by 4 bases, with 16 bases between the two germline ends. CDR3 protein: CASSYSSVPGAYNEQFF. Here the CDR3 DNA reads TGTGCCAGCAGTTACTCGAGCGTTCCAGGCGCGTACAATGAGCAGTTCTTC.

This clonotype appeared a few times. The chain employs TRBV19 and TRBJ2-2, with 12 bases that match TRBD2. The V gene's germline CDR1 is LNHDA and CDR2 SQIVND (reference sequence). The V and J ends lost 5 bases and 4 bases, in that order; junction bases with no gene match: 11. The CDR3 is made up of 18 amino acids. The CDR3: CASSSGLAGPTGTGELFF. The CDR3, as DNA: TGTGCCAGTAGTTCAGGACTAGCGGGACCGACCGGCACCGGGGAGCTGTTTTTT.

This clonotype was detected a few times. The rearrangement links TRBV7-2 to TRBJ2-5; 8 bases align to TRBD1. This CDR3 spans 14 amino acids. The V and J ends lost 3 bases and 5 bases, in that order; junction bases with no gene match: 5. CDR1 and CDR2 (germline): SGHTA, FQGNSA. The CDR3 nucleotides read TGTGCCAGCAGCTTCCAACAGGGGGGCGAGACCCAGTACTTC. This gives the protein CASSFQQGGETQYF.

The genes are TRBV11-2 and TRBJ2-1; D may be TRBD1 or TRBD2 (5 bases each). Germline V gene sequence: CDR1 SGHAT, CDR2 FQNNGV. Trimming stripped 5 bases from V and 2 bases from J, with 22 bases between. The CDR3 is 18 residues long. This CDR3 reads CASSDNRGWLGTYNEQFF. The CDR3 DNA follows: TGTGCCAGCAGCGATAACCGGGGCTGGCTGGGGACCTACAATGAGCAGTTCTTC.

In this sample, this clonotype turned up many times. V gene TRBV5-5 combines with J gene TRBJ2-7; the D gene could be TRBD1 or TRBD2 (5 bases each). The germline CDR1 and CDR2 sequences are SGHKS and YYEKEE (reference sequence). Trimming took off 4 bases at V and 3 bases at J, with 11 bases between the two ends. The CDR3 runs to 13 residues. The CDR3 DNA follows: TGTGCCAGCAGCGCCGGGACCTTCTACGAGCAGTACTTC. It codes for CASSAGTFYEQYF. Supplemented by reference TRBV5-5 and TRBJ2-7, the full variable domain reads DAGVTQSPTHLIKTRGQQVTLRCSPISGHKSVSWYQQVLGQGPQFIFQYYEKEERGRGNFPDRFSARQFPNYSSELNVNALLLGDSALYLCASSAGTFYEQYFGPGTRLTVT.

This clonotype has more than one count but fewer than ten. This chain uses TRBV10-3 with TRBJ2-5; no reliable D call. This CDR3 spans 16 amino acids. CDR1 is ENHRY and CDR2 is SYGVKD in the germline V gene. V lost 2 bases to trimming and J lost 0 bases, with 13 bases between them. CDR3: CAISEHPSEYQETQYF. CDR3 DNA sequence: TGTGCCATCAGTGAGCATCCCTCAGAATACCAAGAGACCCAGTACTTC.

This clonotype was found a few times. The chain couples TRBV12-3 or TRBV12-4 to TRBJ2-2; 7 nucleotides match TRBD1. This CDR3 is 14 amino acids long. The trim removed 5 bases at V and 4 bases at J, leaving 4 bases unmatched. The CDR3 here is CASSKRGRTGELFF. CDR3 DNA sequence: TGTGCCAGCAGTAAAAGGGGGCGCACCGGGGAGCTGTTTTTT.

In this sample, this clonotype turned up a few times. The rearrangement links TRBV10-3 to TRBJ2-7; weak D call: TRBD2 (6 bases). The CDR3 spans 12 residues. V lost 7 bases, J lost 5 bases, and 12 bases lay in between. Germline CDR1 and CDR2: ENHRY and SYGVKD. The CDR3 spells CAIMGDSDEQYF. The CDR3 DNA follows: TGTGCCATCATGGGGGACTCGGACGAGCAGTACTTC.

The table lists this clonotype with a few counts. The chain is built from TRBV4-3 and TRBJ2-7; the D call may be TRBD1 or TRBD2 (6 bases each). Germline values: CDR1 LGHNA, CDR2 YSLEER. V shed 4 bases and J shed 4 bases, with 17 bases lying between them. This CDR3 spans 15 amino acids. The CDR3 coding sequence is TGCGCCAGCAGCCGATATCGAGAGGGGGGTTACGAGCAGTACTTC. It specifies CASSRYREGGYEQYF.

This clonotype was counted only a few times. The V call is TRBV7-2, the J call TRBJ1-1; 9 nucleotides agree with TRBD1. This CDR3 has 14 amino acids. With V trimmed by 6 bases and J by 4 bases, 6 bases remained unmatched. CDR1 SGHTA and CDR2 FQGNSA come from the germline V gene. This CDR3 reads CASSWTGVSTEAFF. DNA for the CDR3: TGTGCCAGCAGTTGGACAGGGGTTAGCACTGAAGCTTTCTTT.

This clonotype was recorded a few times. The genes are TRBV20-1 and TRBJ2-1; possible D gene TRBD2, 6 bases. This CDR3 contains 14 residues. Looked up from germline, CDR1 is DFQATT and CDR2 is SNEGSKA (reference sequence). V was clipped by 5 bases and J by 4 bases, with 15 bases between them. The CDR3 region has the DNA TGCAGTGCTTCGGGACTGCCCTGGTACAATGAGCAGTTCTTC. Protein: CSASGLPWYNEQFF.

In its sample, this clonotype was seen a few times. The V gene is TRBV11-2, the J gene TRBJ2-7; D might be TRBD1 (5 bases). CDR1 SGHAT and CDR2 FQNNGV come from the germline V gene. CDR3 length equals 13 residues. Trimming removed 0 bases from V and 6 bases from J, with 9 bases in between. The CDR3 here is CASSLEAGLEQYF. CDR3 DNA sequence: TGTGCCAGCAGCTTAGAAGCAGGGCTCGAGCAGTACTTC.

This clonotype has just a few counts. The chain couples TRBV10-2 to TRBJ1-2, with D tentatively TRBD1 (5 bases). The CDR3 runs 14 residues. CDR1 and CDR2 (germline): WSHSY, SAAADI. With 6 bases removed from V and 1 base from J, the gap between germline ends came to 12 bases. The CDR3 region is CASRPGTINYGYTF. CDR3 coding DNA: TGCGCCAGCAGGCCCGGGACTATTAACTATGGCTACACCTTC.

This clonotype was counted a few times. The CDR3, as DNA: TGTGCCAGCAGCTTAGCGCGCGAAACCGGGGAGCTGTTTTTT. It is translated as CASSLARETGELFF. The J gene is TRBJ2-2, the V gene TRBV7-2, with D hard to call. This CDR3 spans 14 amino acids. CDR1 and CDR2 (germline): SGHTA, FQGNSA. Trimming pared 0 bases from V and 5 bases from J, leaving 7 bases between.

This clonotype was seen at least ten times. V usage is TRBV2 and J usage is TRBJ2-7, with a weak D call TRBD1 (5 bases). Germline-derived CDR1 and CDR2 are SNHLY and FYNNEI. V was trimmed by 5 bases and J by 4 bases, leaving 9 bases between them. This CDR3 comprises 12 residues. Here the CDR3 DNA reads TGTGCCAGCAGTCAGGGTTTGTACGAGCAGTACTTC. Translating it yields CASSQGLYEQYF.

There are a few counts of this clonotype. The DNA of the CDR3 is TGTGCCAGCCGGGACAGGGTGCACTACGAGCAGTACTTC. Protein sequence: CASRDRVHYEQYF. The chain combines TRBV12-3 or TRBV12-4 with TRBJ2-7; 9 nucleotides agree with TRBD1. There are 13 residues in the CDR3. Losses at the gene ends were 8 bases for V and 3 bases for J; bases not matched to a gene: 5.

The genes are TRBV5-1 and TRBJ2-7; D is ambiguous. V shed 2 bases and J shed 0 bases, with 12 bases lying between them. This CDR3 has 15 amino acids. Germline V lookup: CDR1 SGHRS, CDR2 YFSETQ. Written as DNA, the CDR3 is TGCGCCAGCAGCTTCACCAGGCCCACCTCCTACGAGCAGTACTTC. Protein: CASSFTRPTSYEQYF. The variable domain in full, completed from reference TRBV5-1 and TRBJ2-7, reads KAGVTQTPRYLIKTRGQQVTLSCSPISGHRSVSWYQQTPGQGLQFLFEYFSETQRNKGNFPGRFSGRQFSNSRSEMNVSTLELGDSALYLCASSFTRPTSYEQYFGPGTRLTVT.

This clonotype was seen only a few times. CDR3 sequence reads: CSTPGTSGGTEQFF. CDR3 nucleotides: TGCAGTACCCCAGGGACTAGCGGGGGTACTGAGCAGTTCTTC. The chain recombines TRBV20-1 with TRBJ2-1, with 14 bases lining up with TRBD2. The ends lost 8 bases at V and 9 bases at J; junction bases unmatched: 9. CDR1 is DFQATT and CDR2 is SNEGSKA in the germline V gene (reference sequence). The length of the CDR3 is 14 residues.

This clonotype was seen a handful of times. The rearrangement links TRBV28 to TRBJ1-2; D call uncertain. Trimming removed 7 bases from V and 5 bases from J, with 11 bases in between. The CDR3 totals 12 residues. Germline V lookup: CDR1 MDHEN, CDR2 SYDVKM. In nucleotides, the CDR3 is TGTGCCAGCAACCTTGGAGGATATGGCTACACCTTC. It yields the protein CASNLGGYGYTF.

In its sample, this clonotype was seen a few times. The genes are TRBV29-1 and TRBJ2-7; maybe TRBD2 (5 bases). The germline V gene encodes CDR1 SQVTM and CDR2 ANQGSEA. Trimming shortened V by 0 bases and J by 3 bases, and 12 bases separated the two germline ends. The CDR3 runs to 14 residues. The CDR3 coding sequence is TGCAGCGTTGAAGATCGGGGAGAGGGCTACGAGCAGTACTTC. This codes for CSVEDRGEGYEQYF.